One sample yielded the 6 T cell receptor beta chains listed below, sequenced in a study of synovial regulatory T cells in juvenile arthritis. Repertoires were generated with immunoSEQ multiplex PCR, while TCRdb's copy carries only in-frame clones and drops some. The table gives about 2,500 clones; the top ten clones make up roughly 13% of it. Each patient with active arthritis gave synovial fluid along with matched peripheral blood. Sequenced: Treg cells from the synovium. The receptors stem from a donor aged 2 to 35 with juvenile idiopathic arthritis.

Measured by frequency, this clone is medium-sized. V is TRBV19 and J is TRBJ1-2; absent DNA, TCRdb's TRBD1 call cannot be checked. The CDR3 sequence is 16 residues long. Only the protein is available. Looked up from germline, CDR1 is LNHDA and CDR2 is SQIVND (reference sequence). The chain's CDR3 is CASSIGWDRDFYGYTF.

This clone registers medium-sized by frequency. V and J are TRBV30 and TRBJ1-2; lacking DNA, the TRBD1 call made by TCRdb goes unchecked. There are 15 residues in the CDR3. DNA was not recorded. Per the germline V gene, CDR1 is GTSNPN and CDR2 is SVGIG (reference sequence). This chain's CDR3 is CAWSAVTGGRYGYTF. The full variable domain, with the rest looked up from reference TRBV30 and TRBJ1-2, is SQTIHQWPATLVQPVGSPLSLECTVEGTSNPNLYWYRQAAGRGLQLLFYSVGIGQISSEVPQNLSASRPQDRQFILSSKKLLLSDSGFYLCAWSAVTGGRYGYTFGSGTRLTVV.

This clone is identified as medium-sized from frequency. The chain employs TRBV5-1 and TRBJ2-7; with no DNA, the TCRdb D assignment of TRBD2 cannot be verified. This CDR3 region has 14 residues. No DNA appears here. The germline CDR1 and CDR2 sequences are SGHRS and YFSETQ. CDR3 sequence reads: CASSRGLEGYEQYF.

This clone is deemed medium-sized by its frequency. The CDR3 region is CASRMTSVAYEQYF. V and J are TRBV2 and TRBJ2-5; the D call of TRBD2 rests on TCRdb alone, since no DNA is present to check it. From germline, CDR1 is SNHLY and CDR2 FYNNEI. The CDR3 has 14 amino acids. DNA is not recorded here. The full variable domain, rest sourced from reference TRBV2 and TRBJ2-5, is EPEVTQTPSHQVTQMGQEVILRCVPISNHLYFYWYRQILGQKVEFLVSFYNNEISEKSEIFDDQFSVERPDGSNFTLKIRSTKLEDSAMYFCASRMTSVAYEQYFGPGTRLLVL.

By frequency, this clone registers medium-sized. V is TRBV9 and J is TRBJ2-7; TCRdb's assignment of TRBD2 cannot be checked, as there is no DNA. There are 14 residues in the CDR3. A DNA sequence was not provided. CDR1 is SGDLS and CDR2 is YYNGEE in the germline V gene. CDR3 loop: CASSVEGWSYEQYF.

Considering frequency, this clone is medium-sized. CDR3 amino acids: CATSRDRMGLVNEQFF. This rearrangement joins TRBV15 to TRBJ2-1; without DNA, the TCRdb call of TRBD2 cannot be checked. Germline V lookup: CDR1 LNHNV, CDR2 YYDKDF (reference sequence). The CDR3 totals 16 residues. Only the protein is on record.